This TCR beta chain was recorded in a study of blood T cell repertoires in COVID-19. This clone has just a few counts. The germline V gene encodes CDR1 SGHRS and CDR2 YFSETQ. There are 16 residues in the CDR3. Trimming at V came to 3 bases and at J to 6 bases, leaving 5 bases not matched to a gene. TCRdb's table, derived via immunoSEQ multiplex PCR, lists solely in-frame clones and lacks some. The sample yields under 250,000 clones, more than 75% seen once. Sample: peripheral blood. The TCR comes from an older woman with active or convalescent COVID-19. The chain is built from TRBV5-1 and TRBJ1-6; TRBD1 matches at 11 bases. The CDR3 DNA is TGCGCCAGCAGCTGGACAGGGGGCGCGGGTAATTCACCCCTCCACTTT. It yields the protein CASSWTGGAGNSPLHF.